This TCR beta chain appears in the sequencing data of a study of CD8 T cells in ankylosing spondylitis (dated by TCRdb to 2016 to 2017). Some background on the complete study: T cell receptor beta repertoires were profiled in healthy donors and ankylosing spondylitis patients so that disease-linked TCR variants could be found. The whole study cohort included over a hundred healthy donors and 25 ankylosing spondylitis patients. Peripheral blood was sampled, and synovial fluid was additionally collected from ankylosing spondylitis patients.

Including cysteine and phenylalanine, the CDR3 has 13 amino acids. Of the read, only the CDR3 DNA is kept; its 39 bases are in frame from base 1. CDR1 and CDR2 are read off the germline V gene as KGHSH and LQKENI. V loses 6 bases, J loses 3 bases, and the germline ends lie 12 bases apart. The sequencer was an Illumina HiSeq 2500. Quantitative 5'-RACE with molecular barcodes was used to prepare TCR beta libraries. The authors' analysis ran thus. To identify disease-linked TCR variants, a new computational method was used, one built on a probabilistic model of VDJ rearrangement. TCRdb passed the public sequencing reads through fastp at Q25 and MiXCR, retaining productive beta sequences. One record per CDR3 amino acid sequence lists the most common genes and DNA. The V and J calls follow TCRdb's processing rather than the paper's. For this sample the table gives 150,000 or so distinct CDR3 sequences, of which 11% were detected only once. The ten most abundant clones make up under 35% of the sample.

The paper as a whole reports these results and caveats: The disease-linked clones had a CD8+ phenotype and were found at relatively low frequencies in peripheral blood. Some TCR beta motif variants had previously been reported in synovial fluid and blood of reactive arthritis patients, which suggested common disease-initiation mechanisms. The disease-linked clones were reported as significantly enriched in matched synovial fluid samples from ankylosing spondylitis patients. A TCR beta motif made up of seven or eight highly homologous amino acid variants appeared to be characteristic of blood from ankylosing spondylitis patients.

This clonotype was picked up a small number of times. It lacks a known antigen. There are no base qualities to consult, and no much larger clone falls within one base. This clonotype was obtained from a male donor with ankylosing spondylitis or in good health (not recorded which). Input material: blood, either unsorted or a sorted T cell fraction (not recorded which). Recombination joined TRBV18 with TRBJ2-7; the D gene is unclear. The DNA sequence follows: TGTGCCAGCTCCCCCGATGGAAACTACGAGCAGTACTTC. Translated, this is CASSPDGNYEQYF.